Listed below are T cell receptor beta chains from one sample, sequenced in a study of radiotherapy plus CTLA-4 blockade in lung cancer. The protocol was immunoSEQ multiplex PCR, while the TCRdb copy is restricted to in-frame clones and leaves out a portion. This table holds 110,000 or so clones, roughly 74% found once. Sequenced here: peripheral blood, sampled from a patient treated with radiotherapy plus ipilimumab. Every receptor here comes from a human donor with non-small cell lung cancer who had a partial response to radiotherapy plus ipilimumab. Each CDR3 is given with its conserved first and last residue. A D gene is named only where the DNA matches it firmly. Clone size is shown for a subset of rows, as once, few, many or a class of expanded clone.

TGTGCCGGGGGACTTATCCCCGAGCAGTACTTC CAGGLIPEQYF TRBV30 11 . . TRBJ2-7
TGTGCCAGCAGTGGGAGACAGGGGACGAACACTGAAGCTTTCTTT CASSGRQGTNTEAFF TRBV6-1 15 TRBD1 . TRBJ1-1
TGTGCCAGCAGTGCTACCGGGCCCCAGAGGGATGGCTACACCTTC CASSATGPQRDGYTF TRBV28 15 . few TRBJ1-2
TGTGCCACGCTGGGTGGGGGGGAGACCCAGTACTTC CATLGGGETQYF TRBV15 12 . . TRBJ2-5
TGTGCCAGCAGCGTACGGATCGCAGGGGTCCGGCTCGGCCCTGAAGCTTTCTTT CASSVRIAGVRLGPEAFF TRBV9 18 . once TRBJ1-1
TGTGCCAGCAGTGAAAAGGGCAGGGAAATCGGCTTCTATGGCTACACCTTC CASSEKGREIGFYGYTF TRBV2 17 . . TRBJ1-2
TGTGCCAGCAGTCTCGGACAGGGGGCTGGCTACACCTTC CASSLGQGAGYTF TRBV6-5 13 TRBD1 . TRBJ1-2
TGTGCCAGCAGTGACGGGGGGCGATATGAAAAACTGTTTTTT CASSDGGRYEKLFF TRBV2 14 . medium-sized TRBJ1-4
TGTGCCAGTAGTGAGCCCCGCTACAGGGACCAGCCCCAGCATTTT CASSEPRYRDQPQHF TRBV19 15 . . TRBJ1-5
TGTGCCAGTAGTGGGGAGGCCACCGGGGAGCTGTTTTTT CASSGEATGELFF TRBV2 13 . . TRBJ2-2
TGTGCCAGCAGCTTGGAGGGGGCGAGAACTGAAGCTTTCTTT CASSLEGARTEAFF TRBV5-4 14 TRBD1 . TRBJ1-1
TGTGCCAGCATCCTTACCGGCGGGAGGGAGGAGCAGTTCTTC CASILTGGREEQFF TRBV7-9 14 TRBD2 few TRBJ2-1
TGCGCCAGCAGCGCTCAGGGCTCCTACAATGAGCAGTTCTTC CASSAQGSYNEQFF TRBV5-1 14 . few TRBJ2-1
TGTGCCATCCGGACCTGGGGCAGCAAGAACACCGGGGAGCTGTTTTTT CAIRTWGSKNTGELFF TRBV10-3 16 . . TRBJ2-2
TGTGCCAGCTCACCCCGGGGGGATGGCACAGATACGCAGTATTTT CASSPRGDGTDTQYF TRBV18 15 TRBD2 . TRBJ2-3
TGTGCCAGCACGGGGACAGATAATGAAAAACTGTTTTTT CASTGTDNEKLFF TRBV18 13 TRBD1 . TRBJ1-4
TGCGCCAGCAGCTCCAATACTCTAGCCTCAAGAAAAAACTCTGGGGCCAACGTCCTGACTTTC CASSSNTLASRKNSGANVLTF TRBV5-1 21 . few TRBJ2-6
TGCGCCAGCAGGCATTCCGGGACAGGGACCCTCTATGGCTACACCTTC CASRHSGTGTLYGYTF TRBV5-1 16 TRBD1 . TRBJ1-2
TGTGCCAGCAGGGCCGGGACAGGGATGCAAGAGACCCAGTACTTC CASRAGTGMQETQYF TRBV28 15 TRBD1 . TRBJ2-5
TGCGCCAGCAGCCAAGATCGACTAGCGGGAGCTCATGAGCAGTTCTTC CASSQDRLAGAHEQFF TRBV4-3 16 TRBD2 once TRBJ2-1
TGCGCCAGCAGCCAATCTGGACTAGCCTACAATGAGCAGTTCTTC CASSQSGLAYNEQFF TRBV4-1 15 TRBD2 . TRBJ2-1
TGTGCCAGCAGCTTACCAGGGGTTCAAGGCTACACCTTC CASSLPGVQGYTF TRBV5-6 13 . . TRBJ1-2
TGTGCCAGCAGCCCCGGGCGGGGACTTTACAATGAGCAGTTCTTC CASSPGRGLYNEQFF TRBV9 15 . few TRBJ2-1
TGTGCCAGCTCACCACCCGCTGGGGCCAACGTCCTGACTTTC CASSPPAGANVLTF TRBV18 14 . . TRBJ2-6
TGTGCCACCACCCTCGCCGGGTACTATGGCTACACCTTC CATTLAGYYGYTF TRBV28 13 . . TRBJ1-2
TGTGCCAGCAGTGAACTAGCGGGAGGGTCCTACAATGAGCAGTTCTTC CASSELAGGSYNEQFF TRBV27 16 TRBD2 . TRBJ2-1
TGTGCTAGTGGTCTGACTAGCGGGAGTTATAATGAGCAGTTCTTC CASGLTSGSYNEQFF TRBV12-5 15 TRBD2 . TRBJ2-1
TGTGCCATCAGTGGAAGAGGGGGGGACAATAGCAATCAGCCCCAGCATTTT CAISGRGGDNSNQPQHF TRBV10-3 17 . once TRBJ1-5
TGTGCCTGGAGTGTACAACGTACTAGAGATATAAATACGCAGTATTTT CAWSVQRTRDINTQYF TRBV30 16 . . TRBJ2-3
TGTGCCAGCAGCGTTACACAGGATAACTATGGCTACACCTTC CASSVTQDNYGYTF TRBV7-2 14 . . TRBJ1-2
TGCGCCAGCAGCTCACAGAGCTCCTACAATGAGCAGTTCTTC CASSSQSSYNEQFF TRBV5-1 14 . once TRBJ2-1
TGTGCCAGCAGTTTAATGGCAGGGCCCGGGCAGCCCCAGCATTTT CASSLMAGPGQPQHF TRBV28 15 . once TRBJ1-5
TGTGCCAGCAGTCCTACAGGGGGACGTCAGCCCCAGCATTTT CASSPTGGRQPQHF TRBV2 14 TRBD1 . TRBJ1-5
TGCGCCAGCAGCCAAGAGGGACACTCTATCCGCGAAGCTTTCTTT CASSQEGHSIREAFF TRBV4-1 15 . . TRBJ1-1
TGTGCCAGCAGCCTCACATCGAACACTGAAGCTTTCTTT CASSLTSNTEAFF TRBV7-9 13 . few TRBJ1-1
TGTGCCAGCAGCTTAGCGCTAAGGACAGTCTATGGCTACACCTTC CASSLALRTVYGYTF TRBV7-2 15 . . TRBJ1-2
TGTGCCAGCGGGACTAGCGGGAGGGCAAATGAGCAGTTCTTC CASGTSGRANEQFF TRBV28 14 TRBD2 few TRBJ2-1
TGTGCCAGCAGTCCCCGAATGTCATTACATAACTATGGCTACACCTTC CASSPRMSLHNYGYTF TRBV27 16 . few TRBJ1-2
TGTGCTAGCAGCTTGTTAATCGCTAGCGGGAGTGGTCCCGGGGAGCTGTTTTTT CASSLLIASGSGPGELFF TRBV5-6 18 TRBD2 . TRBJ2-2
TGTGCCAGCAGCAGGGTGGTCAGGGGGCGAACTGAAGCTTTCTTT CASSRVVRGRTEAFF TRBV28 15 TRBD1 . TRBJ1-1
TGTGCCATCAGTGAGCGTGGCGGGAGTGGGAACGAGCAGTACTTC CAISERGGSGNEQYF TRBV10-3 15 TRBD2 . TRBJ2-7
TGCGCCAGCAGCTTGTCTTTCCACAATGAGCAGTTCTTC CASSLSFHNEQFF TRBV5-1 13 . . TRBJ2-1
TGTGCCAGCACCCCTGGGAGGGCCCTCTATGGCTACACCTTC CASTPGRALYGYTF TRBV6-1 14 . few TRBJ1-2
TGCGCCAGCAGCGGACTAGCGGGCAACTACGAGCAGTACTTC CASSGLAGNYEQYF TRBV5-1 14 TRBD2 . TRBJ2-7
TGCGCCAGCAGCTTGGGGTTTCGGACAGGGGCGAACACCGGGGAGCTGTTTTTT CASSLGFRTGANTGELFF TRBV5-1 18 TRBD1 . TRBJ2-2
TGTGCCAGCAGCTCGACAGGGTATAACTATGGCTACACCTTC CASSSTGYNYGYTF TRBV5-4 14 TRBD1 few TRBJ1-2
TGTGCCAGCAGTTTAAGAGCCCGCCCCGAAGCTTTCTTT CASSLRARPEAFF TRBV28 13 . few TRBJ1-1
TGTGCCAGCAGTTACTCGGGACAGGACTACACCGGGGAGCTGTTTTTT CASSYSGQDYTGELFF TRBV6-6 16 TRBD1 . TRBJ2-2
TGTGCCAGCAGTTTTACCGGACAGGGGTACAATGAGCAGTTCTTC CASSFTGQGYNEQFF TRBV28 15 TRBD1 . TRBJ2-1
TGTGCCAGCGGTTTGTCAGGGGACAATGAGCAGTTCTTC CASGLSGDNEQFF TRBV27 13 . once TRBJ2-1
TGTGCCAGCAGCCTGGCCGGGACAGGGGGAGAAAAACTGTTTTTT CASSLAGTGGEKLFF TRBV5-4 15 TRBD1 . TRBJ1-4